The clone carrying this T cell receptor (beta chain) was counted a few times. The antigen remains unidentified. CDR1 MNHNS and CDR2 SASEGT come from the germline V gene. Trimming shortened V by 1 base and J by 10 bases, and 4 bases separated the two germline ends. This CDR3 region has 11 residues. TCRdb called the PCR reads again in MiXCR, with one record for every CDR3 protein. Here the sample spans about 510,000 distinct CDR3 sequences, roughly 23% being singletons. The sample originates from a study of molecular identifiers for immune sequencing clone quantification. Whole-study results and caveats: Over 99% of CMV-specific effector molecules, but under 1% of naive ones, were in clones above 20 copies.

The receptor's source is a human donor in good health. Some libraries in this study had Jurkat cell RNA spiked in. The chain is built from TRBV6-1 and TRBJ1-4; D is uncertain. What was sequenced was naive CD8+ T cells from blood, with Jurkat cell RNA spiked in. Described subset: FACS-sorted CD8+CD4-CCR7+CD45RA+ naive T cells. CDR3 DNA sequence: TGTGCCAGCAGTGAAGGAGGAAAACTGTTTTTT. Translation: CASSEGGKLFF.